The sequence of this T cell receptor beta chain was determined in a study of tumor T cells in aggressive B-cell lymphoma. Assay: immunoSEQ multiplex PCR; the TCRdb copy retains only in-frame clones and omits some. Of 3,500 to 4,500 clones listed, about nine tenths are singletons. About this clone itself: Sequence at one end of the junction differs from germline and may be a read error.

The origin of this receptor is an adult with diffuse large B cell lymphoma. The sample was tumor tissue.

CDR3 protein: CASSSMAGVTNTQYF. CDR3 DNA sequence: TGTGCCAGCAGCTCAATGGCGGGAGTCACAAATACGCAGTATTTT. The rearrangement joins TRBV13 to TRBJ2-3; 7 bases are shared with TRBD2. CDR1 is PRHDT, CDR2 FYEKMQ, per germline (reference sequence). CDR3 length equals 15 residues.